The text below deals with one T cell receptor (beta chain). This entry belongs to a study of blood T cell repertoires in COVID-19. In the authors' workflow: Amplification of reference gene primers was used by the study to estimate nucleated cell counts. Repertoires were generated with immunoSEQ multiplex PCR, while TCRdb's copy carries only in-frame clones and drops some. Clonal size and the V and J genes are those of that table, whereas D and trimming came from the DNA. This sample has about 98,000 clones; about 90% occur once, and the top ten carry 3.5% to 5.5%. The source is a man in his sixties or seventies with acute or convalescent COVID-19. The specimen sequenced was peripheral blood.

CDR3 loop: CASSLGGQSYEQYF. Here the CDR3 DNA reads TGTGCCAGCAGCTTAGGGGGGCAGTCCTACGAGCAGTACTTC. This chain uses TRBV11-1 with TRBJ2-7, with D possibly TRBD1 on 6 matching bases. Trimming took 1 base from V and 1 from J, leaving 8 bases between them. This CDR3 contains 14 residues. Germline assignment: CDR1 SGHAT and CDR2 FQDESV (reference sequence). Based on the CDR3 plus reference TRBV11-1 and TRBJ2-7, the full variable domain is EAEVAQSPRYKITEKSQAVAFWCDPISGHATLYWYRQILGQGPELLVQFQDESVVDDSQLPKDRFSAERLKGVDSTLKIQPAELGDSAMYLCASSLGGQSYEQYFGPGTRLTVT.